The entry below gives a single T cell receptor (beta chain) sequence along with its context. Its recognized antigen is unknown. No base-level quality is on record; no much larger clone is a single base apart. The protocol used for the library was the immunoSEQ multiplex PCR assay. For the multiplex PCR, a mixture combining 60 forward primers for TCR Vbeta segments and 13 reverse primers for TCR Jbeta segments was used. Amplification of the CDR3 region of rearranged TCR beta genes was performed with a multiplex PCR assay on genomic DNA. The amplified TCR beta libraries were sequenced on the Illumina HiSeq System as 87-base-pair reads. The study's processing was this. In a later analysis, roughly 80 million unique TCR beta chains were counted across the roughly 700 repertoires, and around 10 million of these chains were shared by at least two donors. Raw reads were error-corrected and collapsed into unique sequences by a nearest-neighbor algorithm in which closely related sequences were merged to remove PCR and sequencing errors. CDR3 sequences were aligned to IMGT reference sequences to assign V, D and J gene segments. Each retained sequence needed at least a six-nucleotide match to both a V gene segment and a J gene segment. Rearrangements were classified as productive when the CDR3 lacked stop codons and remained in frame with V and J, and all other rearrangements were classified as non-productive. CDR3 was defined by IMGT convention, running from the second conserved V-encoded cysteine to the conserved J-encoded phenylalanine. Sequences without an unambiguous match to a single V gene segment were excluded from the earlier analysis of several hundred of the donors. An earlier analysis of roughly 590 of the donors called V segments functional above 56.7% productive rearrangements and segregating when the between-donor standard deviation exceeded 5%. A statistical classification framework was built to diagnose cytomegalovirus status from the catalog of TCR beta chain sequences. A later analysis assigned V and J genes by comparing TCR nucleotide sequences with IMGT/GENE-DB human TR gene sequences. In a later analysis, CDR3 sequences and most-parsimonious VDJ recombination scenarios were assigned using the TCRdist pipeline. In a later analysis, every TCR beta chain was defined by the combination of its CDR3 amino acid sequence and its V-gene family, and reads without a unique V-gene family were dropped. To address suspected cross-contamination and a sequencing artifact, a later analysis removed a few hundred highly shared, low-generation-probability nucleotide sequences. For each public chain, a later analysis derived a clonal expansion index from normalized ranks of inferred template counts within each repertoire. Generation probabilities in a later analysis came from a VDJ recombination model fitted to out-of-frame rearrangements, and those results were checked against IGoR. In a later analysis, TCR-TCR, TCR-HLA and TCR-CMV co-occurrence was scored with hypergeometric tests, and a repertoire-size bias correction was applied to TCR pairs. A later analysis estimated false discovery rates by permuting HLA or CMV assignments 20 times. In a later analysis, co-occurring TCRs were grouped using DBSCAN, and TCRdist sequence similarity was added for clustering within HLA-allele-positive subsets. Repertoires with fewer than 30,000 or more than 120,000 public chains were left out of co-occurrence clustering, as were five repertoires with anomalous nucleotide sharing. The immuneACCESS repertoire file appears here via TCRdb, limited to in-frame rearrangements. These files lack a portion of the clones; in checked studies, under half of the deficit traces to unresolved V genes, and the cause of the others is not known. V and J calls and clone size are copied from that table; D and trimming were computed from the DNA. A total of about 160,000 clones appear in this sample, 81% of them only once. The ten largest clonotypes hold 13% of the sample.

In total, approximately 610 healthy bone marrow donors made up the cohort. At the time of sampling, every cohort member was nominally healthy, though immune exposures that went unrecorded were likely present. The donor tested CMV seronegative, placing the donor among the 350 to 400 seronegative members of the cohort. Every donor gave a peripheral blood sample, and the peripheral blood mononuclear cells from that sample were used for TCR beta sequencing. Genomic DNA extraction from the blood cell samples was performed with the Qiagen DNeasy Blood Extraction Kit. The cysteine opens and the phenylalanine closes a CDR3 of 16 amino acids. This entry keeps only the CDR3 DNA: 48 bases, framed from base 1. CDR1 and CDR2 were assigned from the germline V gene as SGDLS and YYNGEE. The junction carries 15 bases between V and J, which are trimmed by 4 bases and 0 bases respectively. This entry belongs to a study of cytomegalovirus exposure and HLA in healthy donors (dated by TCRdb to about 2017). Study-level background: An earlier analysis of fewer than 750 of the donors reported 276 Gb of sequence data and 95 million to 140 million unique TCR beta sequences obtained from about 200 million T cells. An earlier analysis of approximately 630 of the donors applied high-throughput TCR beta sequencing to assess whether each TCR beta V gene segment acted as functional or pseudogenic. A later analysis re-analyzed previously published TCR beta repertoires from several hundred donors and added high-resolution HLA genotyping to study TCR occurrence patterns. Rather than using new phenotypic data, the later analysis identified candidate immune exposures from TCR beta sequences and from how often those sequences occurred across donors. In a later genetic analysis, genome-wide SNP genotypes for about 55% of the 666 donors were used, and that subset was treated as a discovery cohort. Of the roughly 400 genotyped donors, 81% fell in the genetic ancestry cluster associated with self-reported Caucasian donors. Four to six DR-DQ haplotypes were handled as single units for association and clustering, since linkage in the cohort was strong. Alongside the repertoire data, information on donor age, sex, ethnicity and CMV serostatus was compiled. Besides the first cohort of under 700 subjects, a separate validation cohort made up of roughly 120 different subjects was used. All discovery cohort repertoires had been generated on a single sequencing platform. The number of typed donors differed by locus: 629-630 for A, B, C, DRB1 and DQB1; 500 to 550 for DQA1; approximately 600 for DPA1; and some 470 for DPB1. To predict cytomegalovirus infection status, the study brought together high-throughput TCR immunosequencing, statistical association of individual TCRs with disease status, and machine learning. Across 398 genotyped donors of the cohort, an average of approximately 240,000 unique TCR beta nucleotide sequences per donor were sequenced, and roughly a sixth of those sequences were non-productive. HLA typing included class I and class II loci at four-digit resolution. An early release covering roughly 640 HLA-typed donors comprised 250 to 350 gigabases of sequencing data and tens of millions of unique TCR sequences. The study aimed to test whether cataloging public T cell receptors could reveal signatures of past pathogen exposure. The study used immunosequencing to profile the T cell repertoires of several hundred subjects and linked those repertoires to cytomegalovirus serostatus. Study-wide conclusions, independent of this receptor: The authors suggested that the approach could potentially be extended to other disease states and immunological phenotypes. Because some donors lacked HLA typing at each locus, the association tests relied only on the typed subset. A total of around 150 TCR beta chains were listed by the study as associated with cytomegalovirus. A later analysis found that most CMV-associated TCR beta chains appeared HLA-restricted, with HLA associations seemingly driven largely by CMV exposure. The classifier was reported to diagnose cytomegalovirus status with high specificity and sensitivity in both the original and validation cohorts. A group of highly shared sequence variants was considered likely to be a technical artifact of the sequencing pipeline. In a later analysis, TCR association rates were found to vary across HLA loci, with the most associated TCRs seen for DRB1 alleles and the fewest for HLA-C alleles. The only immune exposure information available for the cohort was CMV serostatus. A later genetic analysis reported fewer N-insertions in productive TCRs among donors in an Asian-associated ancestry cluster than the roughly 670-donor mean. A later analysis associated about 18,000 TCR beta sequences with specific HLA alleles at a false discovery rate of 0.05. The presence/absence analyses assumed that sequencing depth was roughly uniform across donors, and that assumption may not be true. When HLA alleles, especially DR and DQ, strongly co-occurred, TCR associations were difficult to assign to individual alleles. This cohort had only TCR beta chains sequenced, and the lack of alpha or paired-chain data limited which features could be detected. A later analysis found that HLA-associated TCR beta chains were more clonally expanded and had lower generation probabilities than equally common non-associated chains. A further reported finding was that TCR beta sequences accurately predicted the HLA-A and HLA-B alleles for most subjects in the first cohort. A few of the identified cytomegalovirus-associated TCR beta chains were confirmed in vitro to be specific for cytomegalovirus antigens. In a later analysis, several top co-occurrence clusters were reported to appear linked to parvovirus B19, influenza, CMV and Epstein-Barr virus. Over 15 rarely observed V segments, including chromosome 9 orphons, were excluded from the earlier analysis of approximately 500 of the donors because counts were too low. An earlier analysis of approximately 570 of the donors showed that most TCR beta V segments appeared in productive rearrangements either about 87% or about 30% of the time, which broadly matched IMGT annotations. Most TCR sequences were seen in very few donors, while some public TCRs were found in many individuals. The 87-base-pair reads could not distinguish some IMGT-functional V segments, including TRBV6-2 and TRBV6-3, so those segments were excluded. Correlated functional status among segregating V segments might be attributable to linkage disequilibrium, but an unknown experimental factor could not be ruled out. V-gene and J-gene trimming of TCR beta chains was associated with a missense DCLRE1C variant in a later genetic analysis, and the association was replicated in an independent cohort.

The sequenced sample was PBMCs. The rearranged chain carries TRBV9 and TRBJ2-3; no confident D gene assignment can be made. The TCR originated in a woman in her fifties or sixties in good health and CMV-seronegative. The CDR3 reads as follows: CASSSPRISSTDTQYF. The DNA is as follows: TGTGCCAGCAGCTCCCCTAGAATATCTAGCACAGATACGCAGTATTTT. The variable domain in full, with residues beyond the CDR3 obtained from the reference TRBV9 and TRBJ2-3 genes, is DSGVTQTPKHLITATGQRVTLRCSPRSGDLSVYWYQQSLDQGLQFLIQYYNGEERAKGNILERFSAQQFPDLHSELNLSSLELGDSALYFCASSSPRISSTDTQYFGPGTRLTVL.